This T cell receptor (beta chain) was retrieved from a study of blood T cell repertoires in COVID-19. Looking at the study overall: Sites across the United States, Italy and Spain contributed samples from acute and convalescent COVID-19. T cells, B-cell-depleted T cells, or PBMCs provided the cDNA or gDNA that served as material.

As handled by the study authors: Reference gene primers were amplified, and this amplification served to estimate nucleated cell counts. Some clones are missing from TCRdb's copy, which holds only in-frame ones; the method was immunoSEQ multiplex PCR. D and trimming were read from the DNA, whereas the V and J calls and clone size are those reported in that table. Counted here are about 88,000 clones, about 88% occurring once; the ten biggest clones make up roughly 3%. The CDR3 extends over 17 amino acids. V dropped 5 bases and J dropped 1 base, with 18 bases sitting between them. Per germline, CDR1 MNHNY and CDR2 SVGAGI (reference sequence).

The TCR originated in a woman at least 80 years old with acute or convalescent COVID-19. The chain combines TRBV6-6 with TRBJ2-1, with D perhaps matching TRBD2 (6 bases). The sample taken for sequencing was peripheral blood. CDR3 nucleotide sequence: TGTGCCAGCAGTCCCCTGAGAGGAGGGGAATCCTACAATGAGCAGTTCTTC. It codes for CASSPLRGGESYNEQFF.